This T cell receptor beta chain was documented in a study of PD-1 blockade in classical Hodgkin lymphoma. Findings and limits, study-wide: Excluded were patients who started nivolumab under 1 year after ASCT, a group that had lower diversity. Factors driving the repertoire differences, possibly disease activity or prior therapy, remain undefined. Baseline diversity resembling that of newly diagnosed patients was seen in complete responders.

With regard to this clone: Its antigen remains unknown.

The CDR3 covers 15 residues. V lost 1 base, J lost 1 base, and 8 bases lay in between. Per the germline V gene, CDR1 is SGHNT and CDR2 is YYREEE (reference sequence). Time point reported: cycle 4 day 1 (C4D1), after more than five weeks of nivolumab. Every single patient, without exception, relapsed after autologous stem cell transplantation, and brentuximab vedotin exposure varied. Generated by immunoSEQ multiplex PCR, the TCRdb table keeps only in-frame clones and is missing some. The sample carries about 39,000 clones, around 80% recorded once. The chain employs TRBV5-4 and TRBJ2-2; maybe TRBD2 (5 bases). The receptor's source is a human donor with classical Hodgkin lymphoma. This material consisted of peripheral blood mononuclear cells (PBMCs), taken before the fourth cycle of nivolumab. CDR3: CASSLSAVNTGELFF. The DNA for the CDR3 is TGTGCCAGCAGCTTGTCAGCGGTGAACACCGGGGAGCTGTTTTTT.